Below, 22 T cell receptor beta chains from the same sample are listed, as sequenced in a study of metastatic and nonmetastatic thyroid tumors. TCRdb re-analyzed the PCR reads using MiXCR. The repertoire holds fewer than 40,000 clones, with roughly 17% as singletons. Nobody among the patients had been given any treatment before thyroid surgery. The specimen sequenced was blood. Source of these receptors: a female donor with papillary thyroid cancer or a benign thyroid nodule (not recorded which). Some clones in this sample may be carry-over from other donors' samples.

This clone was counted at least ten times. The gene calls are TRBV6-4 and TRBJ2-3; possible D gene TRBD2, 6 bases. V lost 3 bases and J lost 5, with 12 bases in between. The CDR3 totals 14 residues. CDR1 and CDR2 from the germline V gene are MRHNA and SNTAGT. The CDR3 DNA reads TGTGCCAGCAGTGAGTCTAGCGAAGGAGATACGCAGTATTTT. It is translated as CASSESSEGDTQYF.

This clone was seen repeatedly, ten times or more. The chain carries TRBV6-1 and TRBJ2-1, with 9 nucleotides matching TRBD2. The V segment lost 6 bases and the J segment 10 bases; nucleotides outside the gene matches: 10. Germline CDR1 reads MNHNS; CDR2 reads SASEGT. The CDR3 consists of 14 residues. CDR3 amino acids: CASRMTSGGGEQFF. The DNA for the CDR3 is TGTGCCAGCAGGATGACTAGCGGAGGCGGCGAGCAGTTCTTC.

This clone was picked up many times. The chain has TRBV12-3 or TRBV12-4 and TRBJ2-1; 9 bases fit TRBD2. Trimming cost V 6 bases and J 7 bases; bases outside gene matches: 13. This CDR3 is 16 amino acids long. The CDR3 DNA is TGTGCCAGCAGCCTGGAGCCGGGACTAGCAAGAAATGAGCAGTTCTTC. This translates into CASSLEPGLARNEQFF.

This clone has a count of ten or more. This CDR3 is CASSETSGGTDTQYF. The CDR3 bases are TGTGCCAGCAGTGAAACGTCAGGGGGCACAGATACGCAGTATTTT. The rearrangement uses TRBV6-4 and TRBJ2-3; TRBD1 might be the D (6 bases). The V gene lost 3 bases and the J gene lost 1 base, with 11 bases spanning the gap. CDR3 length: 15 amino acids. Germline assignment: CDR1 MRHNA and CDR2 SNTAGT.

This clone was observed a handful of times. At one end, the junction sequence differs from germline, possibly due to a read error. This rearrangement joins TRBV27 to TRBJ1-6; D remains unclear. Germline CDR1 is MNHEY and CDR2 is SMNVEV (reference sequence). The CDR3 is made up of 15 amino acids. CDR3 DNA: TGTGCCAGCAGTTCGGACGGAAGAGATAATTCACCCCTCAACTTT. The encoded protein is CASSSDGRDNSPLNF.

This clone came up many times. In DNA form, the CDR3 reads TGTGCCACCAGCAGCAGGACTAGCGGGAGGCAAGAGACCCAGTACTTC. This gives the protein CATSSRTSGRQETQYF. V is TRBV15 and J is TRBJ2-5; 14 bases are a match to TRBD2. The germline gives CDR1 LNHNV, CDR2 YYDKDF (reference sequence). V shed 3 bases, J shed 2 bases, and the junction held 2 bases outside the gene matches. The CDR3 runs 16 residues.

The genes are TRBV12-3 or TRBV12-4 and TRBJ2-7; D may be TRBD1 (5 bases). V lost 4 bases, J lost 3 bases, and 13 bases lay in between. This CDR3 region has 14 residues. This chain's CDR3 is CASSSNRPIYEQYF. The CDR3 nucleotides read TGTGCCAGCAGTTCAAACAGGCCGATCTACGAGCAGTACTTC.

Many counts were recorded for this clone. The gene calls are TRBV19 and TRBJ1-1, with 9 bases fitting TRBD1. CDR1 and CDR2 from the germline V gene are LNHDA and SQIVND (reference sequence). Unmatched junction bases numbered 1, after V lost 4 bases and J lost 4 bases. This CDR3 is 13 amino acids long. The CDR3 is CASSTTGGTEAFF. The CDR3 DNA is TGTGCCAGTAGTACGACAGGGGGCACTGAAGCTTTCTTT.

This clone occurred many times. The V gene is TRBV2, the J gene TRBJ2-6, with D perhaps matching TRBD2 (6 bases). Trimming shortened V by 8 bases and J by 1 base, and 6 bases separated the two germline ends. The length of the CDR3 is 13 residues. Germline V lookup: CDR1 SNHLY, CDR2 FYNNEI. CDR3 sequence (DNA): TGTGCCAGCGGGGGGTCTGGGGCCAACGTCCTGACTTTC. Protein sequence: CASGGSGANVLTF. Full variable domain (rest looked up from reference TRBV2 and TRBJ2-6): EPEVTQTPSHQVTQMGQEVILRCVPISNHLYFYWYRQILGQKVEFLVSFYNNEISEKSEIFDDQFSVERPDGSNFTLKIRSTKLEDSAMYFCASGGSGANVLTFGAGSRLTVL.

This clone was seen ten or more times. V gene TRBV29-1 combines with J gene TRBJ1-1; 8 nucleotides line up with TRBD1. J lost 7 bases, V lost 0 bases, and 4 bases had no gene match. Germline lookup yields CDR1 SQVTM and CDR2 ANQGSEA. There are 13 residues in the CDR3. The CDR3 is CSVEDMTGDEAFF. The CDR3 DNA reads as TGCAGCGTTGAAGATATGACAGGGGATGAAGCTTTCTTT.

This clone was seen repeatedly, ten times or more. A much larger clone differs from this one at a single base, so this may be a read error. The conserved final phenylalanine or tryptophan is absent from the CDR3, which likely points to a read error. The DNA for the CDR3 is TGTGCCAGCAGCCTCCCTTTAGGCGTCTCCTACGAGCAGTACCTC. Translated: CASSLPLGVSYEQYL. The chain recombines TRBV14 with TRBJ2-7, with no clear D. This CDR3 has 15 amino acids. V lost 4 bases and J lost 0, with 13 bases in between. Germline CDR1 and CDR2: SGHDN and FVKESK.

This clone was detected ten times or more. V is TRBV9 and J is TRBJ2-1; D ambiguous. Germline V lookup: CDR1 SGDLS, CDR2 YYNGEE. This CDR3 is built from 15 residues. V was clipped by 4 bases and J by 9 bases, with 20 bases between them. The DNA of the CDR3 is TGTGCCAGCAGCCCTAACTTCGACTCCGGCGCTGAGCAGTTCTTC. It translates to CASSPNFDSGAEQFF. The complete variable domain, with remaining parts taken from reference TRBV9 and TRBJ2-1, reads DSGVTQTPKHLITATGQRVTLRCSPRSGDLSVYWYQQSLDQGLQFLIQYYNGEERAKGNILERFSAQQFPDLHSELNLSSLELGDSALYFCASSPNFDSGAEQFFGPGTRLTVL.

This clone was observed many times. The chain combines TRBV4-2 with TRBJ2-3, with D perhaps matching TRBD1 or TRBD2 (5 bases each). The V end lost 4 bases, the J end lost 0 bases, and 14 bases lay between the germline ends. This CDR3 has 16 residues. Germline assignment: CDR1 LGHNA and CDR2 YNFKEQ. DNA for the CDR3: TGTGCCAGCAGCCTCGGGGCGGGTTCTAGCACAGATACGCAGTATTTT. It encodes CASSLGAGSSTDTQYF.

This clone was recorded at least ten times. The chain has TRBV6-4 and TRBJ2-2; 11 nucleotides match TRBD2. Looked up from germline, CDR1 is MRHNA and CDR2 is SNTAGT. This CDR3 has 17 residues. The V segment lost 3 bases and the J segment 4 bases; nucleotides outside the gene matches: 7. The CDR3 region has the DNA TGTGCCAGCAGTGAACTAGCGGGAGTTGGTGGCACCGGGGAGCTGTTTTTT. Protein product: CASSELAGVGGTGELFF.

In its sample, this clone was seen many times. Since a much larger clone is just one base distant, this may be a read error. The rearrangement joins TRBV28 to TRBJ2-1; 7 nucleotides align to TRBD2. V lost 7 bases and J lost 9; bases outside the gene matches: 15. The CDR3 is made up of 15 amino acids. In germline, CDR1 is MDHEN, CDR2 SYDVKM. This CDR3 is CASTNGAGVVGEQFF. The DNA for the CDR3 is TGTGCCAGCACCAATGGGGCGGGAGTGGTGGGTGAGCAGTTCTTC.

This clone was seen many times. The chain uses TRBV9 and TRBJ2-7, with a tentative D call TRBD1 (6 bases). CDR1 is SGDLS and CDR2 is YYNGEE in the germline V gene. The V and J ends lost 0 bases and 0 bases respectively, with 13 bases between them. The CDR3 extends over 16 amino acids. The CDR3 region has the DNA TGTGCCAGCAGCGTAGGGGTCCAGGGGAGCTCCTACGAGCAGTACTTC. This encodes CASSVGVQGSSYEQYF.

This clone has more than one count but fewer than ten. The V call is TRBV28, the J call TRBJ2-7, with TRBD2 matching over 14 bases. This CDR3 is 15 amino acids long. Trimming cost V 10 bases and J 4 bases; bases outside gene matches: 9. Germline loops: CDR1 MDHEN, CDR2 SYDVKM. CDR3 DNA sequence: TGTGCCATTAGTTCCCGGACTAGCGGGAGGTACGAGCAGTACTTC. This gives the protein CAISSRTSGRYEQYF.

Only a few counts were recorded for this clone. Since a much larger clone is just one base distant, this may be a read error. The sample carries other DNA sequences with the same CDR3. V and J are TRBV3-1 and TRBJ2-3; D not certain. V lost 4 bases and J 4 bases, leaving 6 bases between the germline ends. CDR3 length: 12 amino acids. Germline CDR1 is LGHDT and CDR2 is YNNKEL (reference sequence). The CDR3 nucleotides read TGTGCCAGCAGCCGTGGGCCAGATACGCAGTATTTT. This gives the protein CASSRGPDTQYF.

This clone was recorded many times. The CDR3 DNA sequence: TGTGCCAGCAGGTCTCGAGGTAACTATGAGCAGTTCTTC. Translated, it gives CASRSRGNYEQFF. The genes are TRBV28 and TRBJ2-1, with unresolved D. The CDR3 is 13 amino acids. CDR1 MDHEN and CDR2 SYDVKM come from the germline V gene. Trimming took off 6 bases at V and 8 bases at J, with 14 bases between the two ends.

This clone appeared a few times. Sequence at one end of the junction differs from germline and may be a read error. V is TRBV6-2 or TRBV6-3 and J is TRBJ2-3; perhaps TRBD2 as D (5 bases). This CDR3 is built from 17 residues. Germline V gene lookup returns CDR1 MNHEY and CDR2 SVGEGT. CDR3 DNA sequence: TGTGCCAGCAGAGGAGAAGGGAGCGCCTACCGCACAGATACTCAGTATTTT. This codes for CASRGEGSAYRTDTQYF.

The table lists this clone with many counts. The chain links TRBV7-9 to TRBJ2-1; TRBD2 agrees at 8 bases. The J segment lost 8 bases and the V segment lost 1 base, leaving 7 bases of the junction unmatched. This CDR3 contains 15 residues. Germline V gene sequence: CDR1 SEHNR, CDR2 FQNEAQ (reference sequence). The CDR3: CASSLVLREADEQFF. The CDR3, as DNA: TGTGCCAGCAGCTTAGTTCTGCGGGAGGCGGATGAGCAGTTCTTC. Supplemented by reference TRBV7-9 and TRBJ2-1, the full variable domain reads DTGVSQNPRHKITKRGQNVTFRCDPISEHNRLYWYRQTLGQGPEFLTYFQNEAQLEKSRLLSDRFSAERPKGSFSTLEIQRTEQGDSAMYLCASSLVLREADEQFFGPGTRLTVL.

This clone was counted ten times or more. The CDR3 is CASSESDSHQPQHF. CDR3 nucleotide sequence: TGTGCCAGCAGTGAGTCGGACAGTCATCAGCCCCAGCATTTT. The chain combines TRBV6-4 with TRBJ1-5; possible D gene TRBD1, 6 bases. V was shortened by 3 bases and J by 5 bases, with 11 bases between the two germline ends. The germline V gene encodes CDR1 MRHNA and CDR2 SNTAGT. This CDR3 spans 14 amino acids.